This T cell receptor beta chain was sequenced during a study of Ad26.COV2.S vaccination and SARS-CoV-2 variants. Whole-study context: Intramuscular Ad26.COV2.S doses were given once or twice, 56 days apart. General study points: CD8+ and CD4+ T cells specific for spike reportedly responded with substantial breadth after vaccination. Total T cell responses may have been underestimated by the TCR breadth and depth analyses.

Generated by immunoSEQ multiplex PCR, the TCRdb table keeps only in-frame clones and is missing some. The data show roughly 680,000 clones, about 90% seen once. To note about this clone: Its matching antigen is unknown.

This CDR3 is 13 amino acids long. Germline-derived CDR1 and CDR2 are KGHDR and SFDVKD. The V segment lost 4 bases and the J segment 5 bases; nucleotides outside the gene matches: 3. Treatment noted: around 19 received Ad26.COV2.S at low or high dose, single or two shots; 5 received placebo; per-sample allocation not given. Sample collection was performed on day 63 after the first vaccine or placebo injection. Material: peripheral blood, obtained in a trial of Ad26.COV2.S vaccine versus placebo. This TCR was recovered from a person between 18 and 65 years old who received the Ad26.COV2.S COVID-19 vaccine or a placebo. The chain carries TRBV24-1 and TRBJ1-2; 7 bases agree with TRBD1. The CDR3 DNA reads as TGTGCCACCAGTGACCTCAGGGGGTATGGCTACACCTTC. Translating gives CATSDLRGYGYTF.